This TCR beta chain emerged from a study of T-cell memory formation after mild COVID-19. One entry per CDR3 protein, called by TCRdb with MiXCR from the 5' RACE reads. The data hold 140,000 or so distinct CDR3 sequences, with 15% to 20% observed a single time. Germline V lookup: CDR1 MGHDK, CDR2 SYGVNS. The trim removed 8 bases at V and 0 bases at J, leaving 3 bases unmatched. The CDR3 totals 14 residues. The source is an adult woman who had mild COVID-19 (a few samples of this study predate the infection). Cell type and time point are not known. The sequencing sample was made of PBMCs or a T cell subset sorted from them (not recorded which). V gene TRBV25-1 combines with J gene TRBJ2-2; 7 bases agree with TRBD2. The CDR3: CASCSGANTGELFF. CDR3 in DNA: TGTGCCAGCTGCAGCGGGGCGAACACCGGGGAGCTGTTTTTT.